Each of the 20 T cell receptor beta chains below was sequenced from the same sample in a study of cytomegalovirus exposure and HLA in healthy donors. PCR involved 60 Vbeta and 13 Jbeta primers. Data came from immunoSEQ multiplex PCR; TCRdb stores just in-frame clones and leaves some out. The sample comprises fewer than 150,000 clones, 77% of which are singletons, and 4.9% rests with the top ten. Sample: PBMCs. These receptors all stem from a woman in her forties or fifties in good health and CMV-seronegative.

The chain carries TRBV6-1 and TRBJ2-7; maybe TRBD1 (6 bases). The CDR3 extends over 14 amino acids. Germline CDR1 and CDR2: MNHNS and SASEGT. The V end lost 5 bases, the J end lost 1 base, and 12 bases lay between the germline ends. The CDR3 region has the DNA TGTGCCAGCAGTCAACCGGACAGTTCCTACGAGCAGTACTTC. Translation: CASSQPDSSYEQYF.

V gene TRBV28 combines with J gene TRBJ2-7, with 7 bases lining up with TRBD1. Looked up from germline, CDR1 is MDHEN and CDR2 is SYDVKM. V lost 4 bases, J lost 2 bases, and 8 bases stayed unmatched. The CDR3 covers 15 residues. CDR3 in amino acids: CASSSPSGTAYEQYF. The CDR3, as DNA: TGTGCCAGCAGTTCCCCCTCCGGGACAGCCTACGAGCAGTACTTC.

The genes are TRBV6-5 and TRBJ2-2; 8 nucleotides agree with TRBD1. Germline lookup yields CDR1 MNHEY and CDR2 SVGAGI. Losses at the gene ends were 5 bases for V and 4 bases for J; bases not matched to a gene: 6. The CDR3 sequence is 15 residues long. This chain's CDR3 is CASSGLTGGTGELFF. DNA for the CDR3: TGTGCCAGCAGTGGACTAACAGGGGGCACCGGGGAGCTGTTTTTT.

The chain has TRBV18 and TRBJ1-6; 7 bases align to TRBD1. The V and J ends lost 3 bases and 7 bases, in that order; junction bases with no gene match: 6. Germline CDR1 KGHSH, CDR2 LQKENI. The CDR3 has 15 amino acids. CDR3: CASSPTGTDNSPLHF. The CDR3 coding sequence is TGTGCCAGCTCACCGACCGGGACAGACAATTCACCCCTCCACTTT.

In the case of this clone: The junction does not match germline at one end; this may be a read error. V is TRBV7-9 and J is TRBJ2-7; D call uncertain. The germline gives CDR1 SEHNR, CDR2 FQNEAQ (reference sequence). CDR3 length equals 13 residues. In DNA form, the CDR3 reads TGTGCCAGCAGCCCACACTTTATAGCCCCTGAGGACTTC. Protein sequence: CASSPHFIAPEDF.

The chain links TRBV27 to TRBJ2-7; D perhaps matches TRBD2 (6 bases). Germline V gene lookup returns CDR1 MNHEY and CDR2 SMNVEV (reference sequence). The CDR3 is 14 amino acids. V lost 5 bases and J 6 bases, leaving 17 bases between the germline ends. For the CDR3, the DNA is TGTGCCAGCAGTGAAGAACTGGAGGGATCCGAGCAGTACTTC. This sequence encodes CASSEELEGSEQYF.

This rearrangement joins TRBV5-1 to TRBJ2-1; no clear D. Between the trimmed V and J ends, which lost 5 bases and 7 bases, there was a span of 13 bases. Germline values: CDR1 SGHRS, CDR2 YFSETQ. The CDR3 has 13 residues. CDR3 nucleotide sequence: TGCGCCAGCAGTATGTCTAATCGGAATGAGCAGTTCTTC. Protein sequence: CASSMSNRNEQFF.

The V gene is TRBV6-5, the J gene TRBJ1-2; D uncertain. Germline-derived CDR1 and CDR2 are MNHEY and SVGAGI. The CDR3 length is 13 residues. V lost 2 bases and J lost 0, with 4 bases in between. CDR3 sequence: CASSYTSNYGYTF. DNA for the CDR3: TGTGCCAGCAGTTACACTTCTAACTATGGCTACACCTTC.

The CDR3 spells CASSSGVFDWNTEAFF. The CDR3 DNA reads TGTGCCAGCAGCTCAGGGGTTTTCGACTGGAACACTGAAGCTTTCTTT. The genes are TRBV7-2 and TRBJ1-1; the D gene is possibly TRBD1 (6 bases). The germline gives CDR1 SGHTA, CDR2 FQGNSA. V was trimmed by 4 bases and J by 1 base, leaving 16 bases between them. This CDR3 has 16 residues.

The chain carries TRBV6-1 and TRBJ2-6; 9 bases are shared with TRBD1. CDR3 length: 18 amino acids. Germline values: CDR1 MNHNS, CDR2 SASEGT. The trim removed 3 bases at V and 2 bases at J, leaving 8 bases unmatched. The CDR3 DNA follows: TGTGCCAGCAGTGACCCGGGACAGGGCAGGACTGGGGCCAACGTCCTGACTTTC. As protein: CASSDPGQGRTGANVLTF.

The CDR3 coding sequence is TGTGCCTGGAGTAGCTCCAAAGAGACCCAGTACTTC. Protein: CAWSSSKETQYF. The rearrangement uses TRBV30 and TRBJ2-5; D ambiguous. Germline CDR1 and CDR2: GTSNPN and SVGIG (reference sequence). CDR3 length equals 12 residues. V was cut by 2 bases and J by 3 bases, with 7 bases left in between.

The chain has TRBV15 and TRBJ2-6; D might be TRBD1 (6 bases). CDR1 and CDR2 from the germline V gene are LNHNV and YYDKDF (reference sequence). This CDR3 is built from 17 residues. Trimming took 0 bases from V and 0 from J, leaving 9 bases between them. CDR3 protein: CATSREGGSSGANVLTF. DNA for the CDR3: TGTGCCACCAGCAGAGAAGGGGGAAGCTCTGGGGCCAACGTCCTGACTTTC.

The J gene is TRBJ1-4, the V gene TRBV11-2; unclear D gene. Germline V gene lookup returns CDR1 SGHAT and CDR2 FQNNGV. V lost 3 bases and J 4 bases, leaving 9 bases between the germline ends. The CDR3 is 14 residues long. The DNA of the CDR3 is TGTGCCAGCAGCTTCGGGAGGTTTAATGAAAAACTGTTTTTT. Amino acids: CASSFGRFNEKLFF. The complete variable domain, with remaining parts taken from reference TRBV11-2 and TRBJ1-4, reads EAGVAQSPRYKIIEKRQSVAFWCNPISGHATLYWYQQILGQGPKLLIQFQNNGVVDDSQLPKDRFSAERLKGVDSTLKIQPAKLEDSAVYLCASSFGRFNEKLFFGSGTQLSVL.

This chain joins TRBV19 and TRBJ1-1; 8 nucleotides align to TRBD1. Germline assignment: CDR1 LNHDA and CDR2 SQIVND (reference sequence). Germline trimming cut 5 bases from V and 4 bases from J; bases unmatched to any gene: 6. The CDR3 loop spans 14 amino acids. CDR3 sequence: CASSPQGVITEAFF. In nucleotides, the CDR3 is TGTGCCAGTAGTCCACAGGGGGTGATCACTGAAGCTTTCTTT.

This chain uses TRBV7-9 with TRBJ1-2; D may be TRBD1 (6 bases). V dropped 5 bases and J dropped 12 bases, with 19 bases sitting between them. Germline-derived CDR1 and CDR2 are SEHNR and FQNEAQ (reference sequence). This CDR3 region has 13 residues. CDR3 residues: CASSPGTQRSNTF. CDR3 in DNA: TGTGCCAGCAGCCCCGGGACACAACGGTCAAACACCTTC.

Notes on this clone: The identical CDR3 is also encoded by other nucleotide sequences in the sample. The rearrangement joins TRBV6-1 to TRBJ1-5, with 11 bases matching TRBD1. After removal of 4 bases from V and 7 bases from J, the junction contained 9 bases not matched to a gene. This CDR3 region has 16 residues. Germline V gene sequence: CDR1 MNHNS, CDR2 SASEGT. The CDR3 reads CASSGDGTGGRQPQHF. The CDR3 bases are TGTGCCAGCAGTGGTGATGGGACAGGGGGAAGGCAGCCCCAGCATTTT.

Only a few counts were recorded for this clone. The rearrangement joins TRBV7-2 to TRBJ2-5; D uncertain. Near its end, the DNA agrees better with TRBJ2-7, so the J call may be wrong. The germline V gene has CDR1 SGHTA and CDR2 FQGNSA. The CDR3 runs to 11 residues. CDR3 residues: CASSLVHEQYF. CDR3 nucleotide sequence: TGTGCCAGCAGCTTGGTCCACGAGCAGTACTTC.

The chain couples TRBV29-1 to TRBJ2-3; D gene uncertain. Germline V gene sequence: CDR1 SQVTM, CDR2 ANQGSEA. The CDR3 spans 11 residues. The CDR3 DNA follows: TGCGTAGTCCTCCTAGGAGATACGCAGTATTTT. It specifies CVVLLGDTQYF.

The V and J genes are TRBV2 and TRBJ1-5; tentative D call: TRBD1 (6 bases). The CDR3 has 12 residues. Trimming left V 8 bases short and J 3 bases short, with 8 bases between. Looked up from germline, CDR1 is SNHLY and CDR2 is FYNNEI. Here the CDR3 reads CASAGVNQPQHF. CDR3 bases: TGTGCCAGCGCAGGGGTCAATCAGCCCCAGCATTTT.

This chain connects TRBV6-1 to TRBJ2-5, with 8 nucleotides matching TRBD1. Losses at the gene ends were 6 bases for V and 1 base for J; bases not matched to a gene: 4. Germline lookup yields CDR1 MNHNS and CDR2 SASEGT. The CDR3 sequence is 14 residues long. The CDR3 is CASSTGGSQETQYF. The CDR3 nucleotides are TGTGCCAGCAGCACAGGGGGGAGCCAAGAGACCCAGTACTTC.